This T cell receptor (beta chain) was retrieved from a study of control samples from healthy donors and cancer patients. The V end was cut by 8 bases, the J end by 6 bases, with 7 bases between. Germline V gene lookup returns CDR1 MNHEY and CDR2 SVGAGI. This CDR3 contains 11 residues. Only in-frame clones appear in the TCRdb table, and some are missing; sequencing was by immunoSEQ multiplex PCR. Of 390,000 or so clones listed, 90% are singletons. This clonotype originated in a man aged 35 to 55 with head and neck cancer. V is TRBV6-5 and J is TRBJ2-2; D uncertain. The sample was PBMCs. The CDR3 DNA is TGTGCCAGCCTAAATGCCGGGGAGCTGTTTTTT. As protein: CASLNAGELFF.